The 4 T cell receptor beta chains below come from one sample, sequenced in a study of beta chain features in type 1 diabetes. The authors reverse transcribed all of the isolated RNA, so sequencing captured expressed TCRB transcripts. Only in-frame clones appear in the TCRdb table, and some are missing; sequencing was by immunoSEQ multiplex PCR. The sample records 200,000 to 250,000 clones, roughly a tenth being singletons. Input material: central memory CD4+ T cells from blood. These receptors were taken from a man between 18 and 35 years old in good health.

At least ten counts were recorded for this clone. This rearrangement joins TRBV2 to TRBJ2-7; possible D gene TRBD2, 5 bases. V was shortened by 5 bases and J by 0 bases, with 11 bases between the two germline ends. CDR3 length equals 14 residues. Germline V gene sequence: CDR1 SNHLY, CDR2 FYNNEI. The DNA for the CDR3 is TGTGCCAGCAGTTATGAGCGGAGCTCCTACGAGCAGTACTTC. This translates into CASSYERSSYEQYF.

This clone has a handful of counts. V and J are TRBV18 and TRBJ2-1, with D perhaps TRBD1 (5 bases). This CDR3 has 15 residues. CDR1 is KGHSH, CDR2 LQKENI, per germline. Trimming took off 6 bases at V and 1 base at J, with 13 bases between the two ends. The CDR3 bases are TGTGCCAGCTCCCCAGGGATTACGTCCTACAATGAGCAGTTCTTC. Translated: CASSPGITSYNEQFF.

Many counts were recorded for this clone. The gene calls are TRBV29-1 and TRBJ2-5; D is perhaps TRBD1 or TRBD2 (6 bases each). This CDR3 has 14 residues. Trimming pared 4 bases from V and 4 bases from J, leaving 16 bases between. CDR1 and CDR2 from the germline V gene are SQVTM and ANQGSEA. This chain's CDR3 is CSVGINRDSETQYF. The CDR3 DNA follows: TGCAGCGTTGGAATCAACAGGGACTCAGAGACCCAGTACTTC.

This clone was counted a few times. Written as DNA, the CDR3 is TGCGCCAGCAGCCAGGGAGCGGGAGGATACAATGAGCAGTTCTTC. This encodes CASSQGAGGYNEQFF. The chain links TRBV4-3 to TRBJ2-1; 9 nucleotides line up with TRBD2. The CDR3 spans 15 residues. From germline, CDR1 is LGHNA and CDR2 YSLEER. With V trimmed by 3 bases and J by 4 bases, 4 bases remained unmatched.